Here is one T cell receptor (beta chain) with its context. The antigen remains undetermined. The PCR was carried out with 60 Vbeta primers and 13 Jbeta primers. Libraries were prepared by immunoSEQ multiplex PCR; TCRdb keeps only in-frame clonotypes and omits some of them. The sample includes fewer than 250,000 clones, around 85% of them seen just once. Germline V gene sequence: CDR1 SGHRS, CDR2 YFSETQ. This CDR3 comprises 13 residues. The V end lost 3 bases, the J end lost 5 bases, and 11 bases lay between the germline ends. This specimen comes from a study of cytomegalovirus exposure and HLA in healthy donors. Study in general: Researchers found that roughly 81% of a few hundred genotyped donors fell within the Caucasian-associated ancestry cluster. Broader study findings: Apart from CMV serostatus, no immune exposure information was available. The study found most TCR sequences rare, yet found some public TCRs in many donors.

Sample: PBMCs. The chain recombines TRBV5-1 with TRBJ1-2; D not resolved. This clonotype was obtained from a young man in good health and CMV-seronegative. The CDR3 nucleotides are TGCGCCAGCAGCTCACGGGAGGGTTATGGCTACACCTTC. Translated, it gives CASSSREGYGYTF.